This TCR beta chain is from a study of blood T cell repertoires in COVID-19. Whole-study context: T cells, B-cell-depleted T cells, or PBMCs provided the cDNA or gDNA that served as material.

Produced via immunoSEQ multiplex PCR; TCRdb's table is partial and in-frame only. The sample contains around 70,000 clones, approximately 80% of which appear only once. In this sample, this clone turned up a few times. The length of the CDR3 is 14 residues. Trimming removed 1 base from V and 5 bases from J, with 11 bases in between. CDR1 and CDR2 (germline): LNHDA, SQIVND (reference sequence). The V call is TRBV19, the J call TRBJ1-1, with unresolved D. Material for sequencing was peripheral blood. This TCR was recovered from an elderly woman with active or convalescent COVID-19. The CDR3 protein is CASSIGGLATEAFF. Written as DNA, the CDR3 is TGTGCCAGTAGTATAGGAGGGCTGGCGACTGAAGCTTTCTTT.